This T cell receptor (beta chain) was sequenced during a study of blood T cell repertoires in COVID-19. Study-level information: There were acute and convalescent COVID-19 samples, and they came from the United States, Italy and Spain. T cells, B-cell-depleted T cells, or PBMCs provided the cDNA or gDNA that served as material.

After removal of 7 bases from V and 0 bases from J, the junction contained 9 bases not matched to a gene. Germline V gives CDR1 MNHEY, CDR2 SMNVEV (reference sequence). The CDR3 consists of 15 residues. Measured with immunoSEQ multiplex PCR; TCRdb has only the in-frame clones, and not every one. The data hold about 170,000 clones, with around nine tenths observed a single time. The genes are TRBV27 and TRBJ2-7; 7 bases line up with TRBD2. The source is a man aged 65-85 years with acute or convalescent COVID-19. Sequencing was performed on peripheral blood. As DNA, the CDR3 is TGTGCCAGCATGTATAAACTAGCGTCCTCCTACGAGCAGTACTTC. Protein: CASMYKLASSYEQYF.